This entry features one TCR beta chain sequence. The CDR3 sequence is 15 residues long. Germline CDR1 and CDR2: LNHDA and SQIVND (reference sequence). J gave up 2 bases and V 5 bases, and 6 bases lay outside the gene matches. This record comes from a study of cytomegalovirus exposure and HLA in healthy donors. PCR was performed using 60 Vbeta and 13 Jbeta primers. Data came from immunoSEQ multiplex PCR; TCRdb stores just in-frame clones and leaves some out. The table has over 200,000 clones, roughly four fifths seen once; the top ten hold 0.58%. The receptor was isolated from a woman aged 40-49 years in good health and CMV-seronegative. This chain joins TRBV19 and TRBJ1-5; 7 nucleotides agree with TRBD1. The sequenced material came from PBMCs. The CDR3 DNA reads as TGTGCCAGTAGTGTCGGTCAGGGGGGCAATCAGCCCCAGCATTTT. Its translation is CASSVGQGGNQPQHF.